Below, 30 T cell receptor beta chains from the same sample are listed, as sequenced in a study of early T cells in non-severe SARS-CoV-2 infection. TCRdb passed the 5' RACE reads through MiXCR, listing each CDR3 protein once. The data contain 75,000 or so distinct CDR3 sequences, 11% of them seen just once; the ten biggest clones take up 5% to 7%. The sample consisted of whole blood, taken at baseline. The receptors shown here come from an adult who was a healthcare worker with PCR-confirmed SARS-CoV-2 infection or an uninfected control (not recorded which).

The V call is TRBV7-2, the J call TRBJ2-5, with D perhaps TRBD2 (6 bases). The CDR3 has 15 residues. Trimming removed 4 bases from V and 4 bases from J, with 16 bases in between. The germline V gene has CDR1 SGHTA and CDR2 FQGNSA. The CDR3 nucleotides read TGTGCCAGCAGCTCGGAGGGCCGTTTATCAGAGACCCAGTACTTC. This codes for CASSSEGRLSETQYF.

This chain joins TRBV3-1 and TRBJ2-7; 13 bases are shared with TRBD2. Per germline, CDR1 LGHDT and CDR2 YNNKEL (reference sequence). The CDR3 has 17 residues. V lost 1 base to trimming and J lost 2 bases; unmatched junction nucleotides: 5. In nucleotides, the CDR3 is TGTGCCAGCAGCCAAGCCGGACTAGCGGGAGCTACCTACGAGCAGTACTTC. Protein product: CASSQAGLAGATYEQYF.

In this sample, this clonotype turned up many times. The CDR3 DNA is TGTGCCAGCAGCTTAAGGAGCGGAAACGCCTACAATGAGCAGTTCTTC. As protein: CASSLRSGNAYNEQFF. The genes are TRBV7-3 and TRBJ2-1; D possibly corresponds to TRBD2 (5 bases). Trimming pared 1 base from V and 2 bases from J, leaving 12 bases between. Germline-derived CDR1 and CDR2 are SGHTA and FQGTGA. The CDR3 has 16 residues.

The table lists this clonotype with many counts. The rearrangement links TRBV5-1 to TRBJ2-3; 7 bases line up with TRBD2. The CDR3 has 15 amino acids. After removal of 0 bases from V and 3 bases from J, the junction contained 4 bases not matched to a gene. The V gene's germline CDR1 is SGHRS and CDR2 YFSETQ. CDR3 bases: TGCGCCAGCAGCTTGGAGATAGCGGGTACAGATACGCAGTATTTT. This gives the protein CASSLEIAGTDTQYF.

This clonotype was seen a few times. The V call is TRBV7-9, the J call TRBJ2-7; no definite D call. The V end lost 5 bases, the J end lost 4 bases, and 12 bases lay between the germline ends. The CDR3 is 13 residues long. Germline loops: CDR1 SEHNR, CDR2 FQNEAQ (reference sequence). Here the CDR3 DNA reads TGTGCCAGCAGCCCCCGCGGACCATACGAGCAGTACTTC. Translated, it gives CASSPRGPYEQYF.

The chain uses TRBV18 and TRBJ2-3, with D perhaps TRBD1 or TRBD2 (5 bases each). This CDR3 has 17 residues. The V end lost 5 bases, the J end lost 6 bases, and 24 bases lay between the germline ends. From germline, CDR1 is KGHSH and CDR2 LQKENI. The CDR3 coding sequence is TGTGCCAGCTCAATAGATCCCCCTCGGGGCCTCCTCGATACGCAGTATTTT. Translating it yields CASSIDPPRGLLDTQYF.

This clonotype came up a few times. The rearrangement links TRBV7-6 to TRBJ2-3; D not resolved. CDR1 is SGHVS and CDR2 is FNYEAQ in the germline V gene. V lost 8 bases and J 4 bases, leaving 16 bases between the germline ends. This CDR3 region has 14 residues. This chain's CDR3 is CASRHASFPDTQYF. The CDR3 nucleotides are TGTGCCAGCCGACACGCTTCTTTTCCAGATACGCAGTATTTT.

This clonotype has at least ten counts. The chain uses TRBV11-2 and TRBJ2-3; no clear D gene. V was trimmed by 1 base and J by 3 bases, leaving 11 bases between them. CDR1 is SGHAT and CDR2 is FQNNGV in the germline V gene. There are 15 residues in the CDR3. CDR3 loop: CASSLVSRGTDTQYF. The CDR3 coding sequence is TGTGCCAGCAGCTTAGTATCGCGTGGGACAGATACGCAGTATTTT.

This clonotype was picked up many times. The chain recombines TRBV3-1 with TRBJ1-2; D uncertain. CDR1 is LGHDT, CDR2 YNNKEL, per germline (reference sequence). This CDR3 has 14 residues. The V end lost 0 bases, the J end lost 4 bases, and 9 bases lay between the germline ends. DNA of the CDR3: TGTGCCAGCAGCCAAGATCCCCGGGGCTATGGCTACACCTTC. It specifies CASSQDPRGYGYTF.

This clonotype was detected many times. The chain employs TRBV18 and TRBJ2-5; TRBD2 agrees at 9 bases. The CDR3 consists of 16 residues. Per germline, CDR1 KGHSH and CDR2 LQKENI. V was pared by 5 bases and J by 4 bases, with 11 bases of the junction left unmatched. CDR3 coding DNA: TGTGCCAGCTCAGCAACCTTAGCGGGAGTGGGAGAGACCCAGTACTTC. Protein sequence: CASSATLAGVGETQYF. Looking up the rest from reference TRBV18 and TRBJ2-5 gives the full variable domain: NAGVMQNPRHLVRRRGQEARLRCSPMKGHSHVYWYRQLPEEGLKFMVYLQKENIIDESGMPKERFSAEFPKEGPSILRIQQVVRGDSAAYFCASSATLAGVGETQYFGPGTRLLVL.

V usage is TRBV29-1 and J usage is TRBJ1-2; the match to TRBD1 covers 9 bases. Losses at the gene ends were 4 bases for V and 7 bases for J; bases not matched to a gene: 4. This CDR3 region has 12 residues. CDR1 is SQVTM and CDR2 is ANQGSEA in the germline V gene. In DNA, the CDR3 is TGCAGCGTTGTAACAGGGGGCTCTGGCTACACCTTC. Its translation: CSVVTGGSGYTF.

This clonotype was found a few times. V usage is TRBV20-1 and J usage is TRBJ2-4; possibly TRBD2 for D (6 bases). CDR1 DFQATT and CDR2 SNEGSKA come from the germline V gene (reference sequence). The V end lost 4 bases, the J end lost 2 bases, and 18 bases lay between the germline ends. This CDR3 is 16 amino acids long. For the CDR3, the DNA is TGCAGTGCTACGCGACTAGTGAGGGCATCCAAAAACATTCAGTACTTC. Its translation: CSATRLVRASKNIQYF.

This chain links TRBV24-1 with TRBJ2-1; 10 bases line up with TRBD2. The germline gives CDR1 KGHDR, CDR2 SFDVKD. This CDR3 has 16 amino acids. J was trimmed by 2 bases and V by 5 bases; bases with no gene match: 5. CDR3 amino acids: CATSVGLALTYNEQFF. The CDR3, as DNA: TGTGCCACCAGTGTGGGACTAGCGTTAACCTACAATGAGCAGTTCTTC.

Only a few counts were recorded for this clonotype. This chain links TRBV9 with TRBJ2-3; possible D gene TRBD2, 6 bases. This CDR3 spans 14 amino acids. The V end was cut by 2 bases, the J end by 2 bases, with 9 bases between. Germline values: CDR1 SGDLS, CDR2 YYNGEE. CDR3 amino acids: CASSVGLHTDTQYF. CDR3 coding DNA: TGTGCCAGCAGCGTGGGACTGCACACAGATACGCAGTATTTT.

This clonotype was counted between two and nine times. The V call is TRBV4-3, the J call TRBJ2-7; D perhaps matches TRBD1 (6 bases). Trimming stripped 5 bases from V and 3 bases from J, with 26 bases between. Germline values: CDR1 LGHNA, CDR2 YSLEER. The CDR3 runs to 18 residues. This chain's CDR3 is CASSGFPPPRGPYYEQYF. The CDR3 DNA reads TGCGCCAGCAGCGGTTTTCCCCCCCCCAGGGGCCCCTACTACGAGCAGTACTTC.

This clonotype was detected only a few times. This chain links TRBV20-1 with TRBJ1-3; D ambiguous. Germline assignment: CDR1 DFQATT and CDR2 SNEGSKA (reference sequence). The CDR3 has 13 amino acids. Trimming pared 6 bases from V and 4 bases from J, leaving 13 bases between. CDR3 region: CSAHWTVGNTIYF. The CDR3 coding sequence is TGCAGTGCCCATTGGACTGTGGGAAACACCATATATTTT.

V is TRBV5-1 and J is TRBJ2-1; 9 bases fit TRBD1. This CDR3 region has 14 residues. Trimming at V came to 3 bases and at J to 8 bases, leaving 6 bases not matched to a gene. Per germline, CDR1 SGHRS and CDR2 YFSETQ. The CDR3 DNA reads TGCGCCAGCAGCTGGGGACAGGGTTTCGATGAGCAGTTCTTC. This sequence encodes CASSWGQGFDEQFF. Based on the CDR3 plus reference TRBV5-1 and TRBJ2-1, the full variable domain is KAGVTQTPRYLIKTRGQQVTLSCSPISGHRSVSWYQQTPGQGLQFLFEYFSETQRNKGNFPGRFSGRQFSNSRSEMNVSTLELGDSALYLCASSWGQGFDEQFFGPGTRLTVL.

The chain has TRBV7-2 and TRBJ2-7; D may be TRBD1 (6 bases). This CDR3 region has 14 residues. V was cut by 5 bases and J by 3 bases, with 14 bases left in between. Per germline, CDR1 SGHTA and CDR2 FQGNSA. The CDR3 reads CASSATGSFYEQYF. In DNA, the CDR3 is TGTGCCAGCAGCGCGACAGGATCCTTCTACGAGCAGTACTTC.

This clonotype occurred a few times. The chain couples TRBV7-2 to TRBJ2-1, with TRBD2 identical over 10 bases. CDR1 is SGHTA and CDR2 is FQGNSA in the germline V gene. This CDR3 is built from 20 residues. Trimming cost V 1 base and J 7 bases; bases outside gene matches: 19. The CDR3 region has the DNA TGTGCCAGCAGCTTAGTAAGACAGGGAACTAGCGGGGTGAATCGTAATGAGCAGTTCTTC. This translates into CASSLVRQGTSGVNRNEQFF.

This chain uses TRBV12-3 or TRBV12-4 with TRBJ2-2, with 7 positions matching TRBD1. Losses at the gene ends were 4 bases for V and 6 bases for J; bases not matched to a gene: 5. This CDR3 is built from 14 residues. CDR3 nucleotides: TGTGCCAGCAGTTACAGGGGCTGGGCCGGGGAGCTGTTTTTT. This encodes CASSYRGWAGELFF.

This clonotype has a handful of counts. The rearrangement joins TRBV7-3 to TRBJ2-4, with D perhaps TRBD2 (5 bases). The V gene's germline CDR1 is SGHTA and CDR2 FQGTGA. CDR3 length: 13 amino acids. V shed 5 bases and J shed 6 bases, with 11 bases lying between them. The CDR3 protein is CASSPREGNIQYF. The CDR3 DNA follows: TGTGCCAGCAGCCCACGAGAGGGAAACATTCAGTACTTC.

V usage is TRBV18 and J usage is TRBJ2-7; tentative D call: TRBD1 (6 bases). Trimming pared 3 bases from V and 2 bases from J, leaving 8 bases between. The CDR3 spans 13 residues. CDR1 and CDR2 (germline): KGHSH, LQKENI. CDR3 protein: CASSPDSTYEQYF. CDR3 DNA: TGTGCCAGCTCACCGGACAGTACCTACGAGCAGTACTTC.

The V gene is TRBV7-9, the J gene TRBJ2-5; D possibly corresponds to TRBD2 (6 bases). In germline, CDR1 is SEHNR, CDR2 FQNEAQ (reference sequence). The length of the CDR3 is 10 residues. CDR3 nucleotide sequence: TGTGCTTCGGGGGAAGAGACCCAGTACTTC. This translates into CASGEETQYF.

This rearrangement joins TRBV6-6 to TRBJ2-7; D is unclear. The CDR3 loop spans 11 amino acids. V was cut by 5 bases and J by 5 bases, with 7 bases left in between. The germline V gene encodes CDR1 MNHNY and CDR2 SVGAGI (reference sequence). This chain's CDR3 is CASSASNEQYF. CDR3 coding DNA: TGTGCCAGCAGTGCGTCTAACGAGCAGTACTTC.

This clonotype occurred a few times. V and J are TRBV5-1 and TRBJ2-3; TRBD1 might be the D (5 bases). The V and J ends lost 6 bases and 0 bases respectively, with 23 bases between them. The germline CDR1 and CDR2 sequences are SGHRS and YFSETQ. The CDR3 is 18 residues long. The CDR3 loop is CASTHLQGTYPSTDTQYF. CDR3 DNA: TGCGCCAGCACCCACTTGCAGGGTACCTATCCTAGCACAGATACGCAGTATTTT. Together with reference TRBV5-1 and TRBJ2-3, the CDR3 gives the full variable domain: KAGVTQTPRYLIKTRGQQVTLSCSPISGHRSVSWYQQTPGQGLQFLFEYFSETQRNKGNFPGRFSGRQFSNSRSEMNVSTLELGDSALYLCASTHLQGTYPSTDTQYFGPGTRLTVL.

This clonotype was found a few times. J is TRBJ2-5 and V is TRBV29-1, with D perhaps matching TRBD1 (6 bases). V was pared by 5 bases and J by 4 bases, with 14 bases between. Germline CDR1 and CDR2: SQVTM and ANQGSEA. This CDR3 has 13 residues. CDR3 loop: CSVKGSQGETQYF. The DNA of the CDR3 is TGCAGCGTTAAAGGGTCACAGGGAGAGACCCAGTACTTC.

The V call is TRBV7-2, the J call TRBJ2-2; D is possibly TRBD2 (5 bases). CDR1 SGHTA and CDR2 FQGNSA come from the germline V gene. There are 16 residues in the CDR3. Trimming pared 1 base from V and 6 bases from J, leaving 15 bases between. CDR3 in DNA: TGTGCCAGCAGCTTAGATCCGGGGTCAGCGTCCGGGGAGCTGTTTTTT. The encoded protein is CASSLDPGSASGELFF.

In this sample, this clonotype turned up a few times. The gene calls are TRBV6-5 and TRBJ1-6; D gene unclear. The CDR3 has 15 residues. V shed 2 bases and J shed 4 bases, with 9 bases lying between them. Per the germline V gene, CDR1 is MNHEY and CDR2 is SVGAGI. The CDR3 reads CASSYEGRYNSPLHF. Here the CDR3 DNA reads TGTGCCAGCAGTTACGAGGGAAGGTATAATTCACCCCTCCACTTT.

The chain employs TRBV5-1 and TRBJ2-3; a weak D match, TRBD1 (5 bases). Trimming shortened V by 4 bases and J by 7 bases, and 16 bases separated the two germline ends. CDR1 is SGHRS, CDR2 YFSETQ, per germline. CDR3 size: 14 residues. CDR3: CASSLEGAQHTQYF. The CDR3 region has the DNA TGCGCCAGCAGCCTGGAAGGGGCCCAACATACGCAGTATTTT.

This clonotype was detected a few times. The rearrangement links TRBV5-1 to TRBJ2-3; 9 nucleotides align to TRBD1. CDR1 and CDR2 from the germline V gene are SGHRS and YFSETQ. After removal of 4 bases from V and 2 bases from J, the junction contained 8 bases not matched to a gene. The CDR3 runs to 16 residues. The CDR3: CASSVNRDRATDTQYF. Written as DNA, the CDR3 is TGCGCCAGCAGCGTAAACCGGGACAGGGCCACAGATACGCAGTATTTT.